The 19 T cell receptor beta chains listed next were all sequenced from one sample in a study of control samples from healthy donors and cancer patients. Clones were sequenced by immunoSEQ multiplex PCR, and TCRdb holds only the in-frame ones, with some missing. The sample carries 70,000 to 100,000 clones, less than 90% recorded once. The sequenced sample was blood. The origin of the receptors is an older woman in good health.

The chain is built from TRBV4-1 and TRBJ2-7; 8 bases agree with TRBD1. Trimming at V came to 4 bases and at J to 3 bases, leaving 2 bases not matched to a gene. This CDR3 contains 13 residues. Germline lookup yields CDR1 MGHRA and CDR2 YSYEKL. The CDR3 sequence is CASSRTGLYEQYF. The CDR3 region has the DNA TGCGCCAGCAGCCGGACAGGGCTCTACGAGCAGTACTTC.

The rearrangement uses TRBV15 and TRBJ2-1, with 12 bases lining up with TRBD2. Germline-derived CDR1 and CDR2 are LNHNV and YYDKDF (reference sequence). The CDR3 contains 15 residues. J was trimmed by 8 bases and V by 5 bases; bases with no gene match: 7. DNA of the CDR3: TGTGCCACCAGCGCCTCTAGCGGGGGGGCCCATGAGCAGTTCTTC. Protein product: CATSASSGGAHEQFF. The variable domain in full, completed from reference TRBV15 and TRBJ2-1, reads DAMVIQNPRYQVTQFGKPVTLSCSQTLNHNVMYWYQQKSSQAPKLLFHYYDKDFNNEADTPDNFQSRRPNTSFCFLDIRSPGLGDTAMYLCATSASSGGAHEQFFGPGTRLTVL.

The chain combines TRBV23-1 with TRBJ1-1; the D gene is possibly TRBD1 (5 bases). TRBV23-1 has ORF status, its function being uncertain. The CDR3 covers 14 residues. The V end was cut by 0 bases, the J end by 3 bases, with 8 bases between. The CDR3 DNA reads TGCGCCAGCAGTCAATCGTGCAGGGACACTGAAGCTTTCTTT. This sequence encodes CASSQSCRDTEAFF.

The chain has TRBV7-8 and TRBJ2-5; D remains unclear. V was shortened by 2 bases and J by 3 bases, with 16 bases between the two germline ends. Germline assignment: CDR1 SGHVS and CDR2 FQNEAQ. This CDR3 comprises 16 residues. CDR3 residues: CASSLLRWEQKETQYF. In DNA form, the CDR3 reads TGTGCCAGCAGCTTACTCAGATGGGAACAGAAAGAGACCCAGTACTTC.

V and J are TRBV6-2 or TRBV6-3 and TRBJ1-2, with 7 bases identical to TRBD1. J gave up 7 bases and V 6 bases, and 11 bases lay outside the gene matches. Germline CDR1 and CDR2: MNHEY and SVGEGT. The CDR3 contains 14 residues. For the CDR3, the DNA is TGTGCCAGCAGCCCGACAGGGCAGCCTTCTGGCTACACCTTC. Translating gives CASSPTGQPSGYTF.

V usage is TRBV3-1 (or the pseudogene TRBV3-2) and J usage is TRBJ1-1; perhaps TRBD1 as D (5 bases). The CDR3 has 14 amino acids. CDR1 is LGHDT and CDR2 is YNNKEL in the germline V gene (reference sequence). With 1 base removed from V and 9 bases from J, the gap between germline ends came to 15 bases. The CDR3 loop reads CASSQVQTVSKAFF. The CDR3 DNA follows: TGTGCCAGCAGCCAAGTGCAGACAGTTTCAAAAGCTTTCTTT.

The chain links TRBV29-1 to TRBJ2-1; tentative D call: TRBD2 (5 bases). V dropped 7 bases and J dropped 3 bases, with 10 bases sitting between them. CDR3 length equals 12 residues. CDR1 and CDR2 (germline): SQVTM, ANQGSEA. The CDR3: CSGLAGYNEQFF. In DNA form, the CDR3 reads TGCAGCGGACTGGCGGGCTACAATGAGCAGTTCTTC.

This chain connects TRBV18 to TRBJ2-1; D remains ambiguous. This CDR3 is 15 amino acids long. With 2 bases removed from V and 3 bases from J, the gap between germline ends came to 11 bases. From germline, CDR1 is KGHSH and CDR2 LQKENI. The CDR3 reads CASSPGAANYNEQFF. For the CDR3, the DNA is TGTGCCAGCTCACCAGGCGCAGCCAACTACAATGAGCAGTTCTTC.

This clone was detected once. CDR3 sequence: CASSLEQGLRSLKTQYF. CDR3 DNA: TGTGCCAGCAGCTTAGAACAGGGGTTACGAAGCTTGAAGACCCAGTACTTC. This chain joins TRBV11-2 and TRBJ2-5; TRBD1 aligns across 7 bases. The CDR3 totals 17 residues. Germline V lookup: CDR1 SGHAT, CDR2 FQNNGV. V lost 0 bases to trimming and J lost 6 bases; unmatched junction nucleotides: 13.

V usage is TRBV27 and J usage is TRBJ1-2; D gene uncertain. Germline CDR1 is MNHEY and CDR2 is SMNVEV (reference sequence). The CDR3 consists of 14 residues. The ends were cut back, 6 bases at V and 4 bases at J, with 15 bases in the middle. CDR3 region: CASRQKEELYGYTF. The CDR3 DNA is TGTGCCAGCAGACAAAAGGAGGAACTCTATGGCTACACCTTC.

The chain employs TRBV28 and TRBJ1-4, with TRBD1 as a possible D gene (5 bases). V lost 1 base, J lost 3 bases, and 9 bases lay in between. Germline V CDR1 and CDR2: MDHEN, SYDVKM. The CDR3 is 15 residues long. The CDR3 DNA is TGTGCCAGCAGTTTATCCGGGGCCGCTAATGAAAAACTGTTTTTT. Its translation is CASSLSGAANEKLFF.

For the CDR3, the DNA is TGTGCCAGCAGCTTAGGGAGAGGGCAATCGGGCTACACCTTC. Translation: CASSLGRGQSGYTF. V and J are TRBV11-2 and TRBJ1-2; D gene unclear. Germline CDR1 and CDR2: SGHAT and FQNNGV. With 1 base removed from V and 8 bases from J, the gap between germline ends came to 14 bases. There are 14 residues in the CDR3.

The V and J genes are TRBV6-6 and TRBJ1-6, with D uncertain. The V gene lost 4 bases and the J gene lost 8 bases, with 9 bases spanning the gap. This CDR3 region has 13 residues. Germline V lookup: CDR1 MNHNY, CDR2 SVGAGI (reference sequence). The CDR3 DNA reads as TGTGCCAGCAGTTCAGGCAGATATTCACCCCTCCACTTT. Translation gives CASSSGRYSPLHF.

The chain's CDR3 is CASSSQGGVEAFF. The CDR3 bases are TGTGCCAGCAGCTCCCAGGGTGGGGTTGAAGCTTTCTTT. The J gene is TRBJ1-1, the V gene TRBV11-3, with D tentatively TRBD1 (5 bases). Germline assignment: CDR1 SGHNT and CDR2 YENEEA. The CDR3 has 13 residues. V lost 4 bases to trimming and J lost 7 bases, with 13 bases between them.

This clone appeared a single time. The chain couples TRBV15 to TRBJ2-2; no definite D call. CDR1 and CDR2 (germline): LNHNV, YYDKDF (reference sequence). V shed 5 bases and J shed 7 bases, with 11 bases lying between them. The CDR3 consists of 13 residues. The CDR3 reads CATSPLGFGELFF. In nucleotides, the CDR3 is TGTGCCACCAGCCCCCTGGGATTCGGGGAGCTGTTTTTT. Full variable domain (outside the CDR3, taken from reference TRBV15 and TRBJ2-2): DAMVIQNPRYQVTQFGKPVTLSCSQTLNHNVMYWYQQKSSQAPKLLFHYYDKDFNNEADTPDNFQSRRPNTSFCFLDIRSPGLGDTAMYLCATSPLGFGELFFGEGSRLTVL.

This rearrangement joins TRBV14 to TRBJ1-2; D remains ambiguous. Trimming removed 4 bases at V and 2 bases at J, with 17 bases between. The CDR3 is 16 residues long. CDR1 is SGHDN, CDR2 FVKESK, per germline. In nucleotides, the CDR3 is TGTGCCAGCAGCCCCAGAATATCAGGCTTCAACTATGGCTACACCTTC. Its protein is CASSPRISGFNYGYTF.

The chain employs TRBV19 and TRBJ1-1, with D unresolved. Trimming cost V 3 bases and J 4 bases, with 9 bases left between them. Germline-derived CDR1 and CDR2 are LNHDA and SQIVND (reference sequence). The CDR3 spans 13 residues. The CDR3 is CASSIEEGTEAFF. CDR3 in DNA: TGTGCCAGTAGTATCGAGGAAGGCACTGAAGCTTTCTTT.

V gene TRBV19 combines with J gene TRBJ1-4; TRBD1 matches at 10 bases. V shed 9 bases and J 3 bases; nucleotides not matched to a gene: 7. The V gene's germline CDR1 is LNHDA and CDR2 SQIVND (reference sequence). There are 15 residues in the CDR3. The CDR3 DNA reads as TGTGCCAGCTCGGACAGGGGGGTCTCTAATGAAAAACTGTTTTTT. It yields the protein CASSDRGVSNEKLFF.

This clone came up once. The rearrangement links TRBV18 to TRBJ1-4, with no clear D. The CDR3 consists of 16 residues. Germline loops: CDR1 KGHSH, CDR2 LQKENI. V lost 3 bases to trimming and J lost 2 bases, with 13 bases between them. As DNA, the CDR3 is TGTGCCAGCTCACCCAGTCTTATCGGGACTAATGAAAAACTGTTTTTT. It codes for CASSPSLIGTNEKLFF.